This T cell receptor beta chain was sequenced in a study of response to subunit inactivated influenza vaccine. This clonotype was seen a handful of times. From the RT-PCR reads, TCRdb called clonotypes with MiXCR, one entry per CDR3 protein. The table records 500,000 to 700,000 distinct CDR3 sequences, under 30% of them present only once. CDR3 length equals 14 residues. Germline loops: CDR1 DFQATT, CDR2 SNEGSKA (reference sequence). Trimming at V came to 6 bases and at J to 1 base, leaving 8 bases not matched to a gene. The same sample was also studied in work on T cells expressing NK-cell markers. This second study notes: With UMIs, 5'RACE template switching was used to make TCR beta cDNA. There were seven HCMV-seropositive donors and one seronegative donor among the eight sequenced.

V and J are TRBV20-1 and TRBJ2-5; 7 nucleotides align to TRBD1. This specimen consisted of CD4+ T cells sorted from PBMCs, obtained roughly 12 days after vaccination. This sequence was found in a man in his fifties who received an inactivated influenza vaccine. CDR3 in DNA: TGCAGTGCCGGTCGGGCAGGGGGCCAAGAGACCCAGTACTTC. It translates to CSAGRAGGQETQYF.